A single sample is the source of the 13 T cell receptor beta chains below, sequenced in a study of early stage breast cancer tumors. Produced via immunoSEQ multiplex PCR; TCRdb's table is partial and in-frame only. The data contain around 31,000 clones, roughly four fifths of them singletons. The material sequenced was blood. The source is a person in their 40s with breast cancer.

The chain combines TRBV5-4 with TRBJ1-1; D perhaps matches TRBD1 (6 bases). Trimming took 5 bases from V and 0 from J, leaving 8 bases between them. The germline CDR1 and CDR2 sequences are SGHNT and YYREEE (reference sequence). The CDR3 runs to 13 residues. CDR3 loop: CASSGGLNTEAFF. DNA for the CDR3: TGTGCCAGCAGTGGGGGGCTGAACACTGAAGCTTTCTTT.

The V gene is TRBV25-1, the J gene TRBJ1-1; D gene ambiguous. Looked up from germline, CDR1 is MGHDK and CDR2 is SYGVNS. This CDR3 comprises 14 residues. V was trimmed by 2 bases and J by 2 bases, leaving 9 bases between them. The DNA of the CDR3 is TGTGCCAGCAGTGAAATCGGTTATAACACTGAAGCTTTCTTT. Translating it yields CASSEIGYNTEAFF.

The V and J genes are TRBV11-1 and TRBJ2-1, with TRBD2 matching 7 bases. The CDR3 sequence is 18 residues long. The ends lost 6 bases at V and 7 bases at J; junction bases unmatched: 21. Germline lookup yields CDR1 SGHAT and CDR2 FQDESV (reference sequence). DNA for the CDR3: TGTGCCAGCAGTTTAACCGCCTGGGCGAGCGGGGTGACGAATGAGCAGTTCTTC. The encoded protein is CASSLTAWASGVTNEQFF.

The gene calls are TRBV7-6 and TRBJ2-1, with 9 bases that match TRBD2. The CDR3 has 16 amino acids. Losses at the gene ends were 2 bases for V and 1 base for J; bases not matched to a gene: 3. The germline V gene has CDR1 SGHVS and CDR2 FNYEAQ. The CDR3 DNA is TGTGCCAGCAGCTTATATGCGGGAGGGTCCTACAATGAGCAGTTCTTC. It translates to CASSLYAGGSYNEQFF.

The chain employs TRBV11-1 and TRBJ1-1; the D gene is possibly TRBD1 (5 bases). Looked up from germline, CDR1 is SGHAT and CDR2 is FQDESV (reference sequence). This CDR3 is built from 14 residues. V gave up 1 base and J gave up 4 bases, with 10 bases separating them. The CDR3 reads CASSLDSGATEAFF. The CDR3 region has the DNA TGTGCCAGCAGCTTAGACTCCGGGGCCACTGAAGCTTTCTTT.

V usage is TRBV13 and J usage is TRBJ2-5; TRBD2 is a possible D gene (5 bases). Trimming stripped 0 bases from V and 2 bases from J, with 7 bases between. The germline gives CDR1 PRHDT, CDR2 FYEKMQ (reference sequence). The CDR3 length is 14 residues. The CDR3 DNA reads as TGTGCCAGCAGCTTAGGGAGGGTGCAAGAGACCCAGTACTTC. Amino acids: CASSLGRVQETQYF.

The gene calls are TRBV6-1 and TRBJ2-5; TRBD1 agrees at 9 bases. V was pared by 9 bases and J by 5 bases, with 7 bases of the junction left unmatched. The CDR3 has 13 residues. Germline V gene sequence: CDR1 MNHNS, CDR2 SASEGT. CDR3 bases: TGTGCCAGTAAAACAGGGGGCCGGGAGACCCAGTACTTC. Amino acids: CASKTGGRETQYF.

This rearrangement joins TRBV15 to TRBJ1-2, with D maybe TRBD1 (6 bases). This CDR3 region has 13 residues. V was pared by 0 bases and J by 7 bases, with 9 bases between. Germline CDR1 is LNHNV and CDR2 is YYDKDF (reference sequence). CDR3 DNA sequence: TGTGCCACCAGCAGAGATAGGGGGAGTGGCTACACCTTC. It yields the protein CATSRDRGSGYTF.

The chain recombines TRBV5-1 with TRBJ2-2; TRBD2 matches 9 bases. The CDR3 spans 15 residues. CDR1 is SGHRS, CDR2 YFSETQ, per germline. With V trimmed by 3 bases and J by 5 bases, 5 bases remained unmatched. The CDR3 sequence is CASSSLAGETGELFF. The CDR3 nucleotides are TGCGCCAGCAGCTCTTTAGCGGGAGAGACCGGGGAGCTGTTTTTT. The full variable domain, in which reference TRBV5-1 and TRBJ2-2 provide the parts outside the CDR3, is KAGVTQTPRYLIKTRGQQVTLSCSPISGHRSVSWYQQTPGQGLQFLFEYFSETQRNKGNFPGRFSGRQFSNSRSEMNVSTLELGDSALYLCASSSLAGETGELFFGEGSRLTVL.

The chain carries TRBV6-6 and TRBJ2-1, with a weak D call TRBD1 (6 bases). V lost 0 bases to trimming and J lost 1 base, with 7 bases between them. CDR1 and CDR2 from the germline V gene are MNHNY and SVGAGI (reference sequence). This CDR3 spans 15 amino acids. The CDR3 DNA is TGTGCCAGCAGTTACTCGGGGGCTTCCTACAATGAGCAGTTCTTC. This encodes CASSYSGASYNEQFF.

J is TRBJ2-3 and V is TRBV11-2; D assignment may be TRBD1 or TRBD2 (5 bases each). Germline-derived CDR1 and CDR2 are SGHAT and FQNNGV. The ends were cut back, 3 bases at V and 4 bases at J, with 14 bases in the middle. The CDR3 consists of 15 residues. In nucleotides, the CDR3 is TGTGCCAGCAGCTTCGGGACCTCCGAGGCAGATACGCAGTATTTT. This encodes CASSFGTSEADTQYF.

V is TRBV10-3 and J is TRBJ2-7, with D perhaps TRBD2 (5 bases). CDR3 length equals 16 residues. V lost 2 bases to trimming and J lost 1 base, with 15 bases between them. Looked up from germline, CDR1 is ENHRY and CDR2 is SYGVKD. The DNA of the CDR3 is TGTGCCATCAGTGAGGGTTCCAGTTCGGGGTCCTACGAGCAGTACTTC. Translation gives CAISEGSSSGSYEQYF.

The rearrangement joins TRBV6-5 to TRBJ1-2; D is unclear. Per the germline V gene, CDR1 is MNHEY and CDR2 is SVGAGI. This CDR3 region has 12 residues. V was cut by 2 bases and J by 8 bases, with 9 bases left in between. This chain's CDR3 is CASSYEGGGYTF. The CDR3 DNA is TGTGCCAGCAGTTACGAGGGAGGCGGCTACACCTTC.